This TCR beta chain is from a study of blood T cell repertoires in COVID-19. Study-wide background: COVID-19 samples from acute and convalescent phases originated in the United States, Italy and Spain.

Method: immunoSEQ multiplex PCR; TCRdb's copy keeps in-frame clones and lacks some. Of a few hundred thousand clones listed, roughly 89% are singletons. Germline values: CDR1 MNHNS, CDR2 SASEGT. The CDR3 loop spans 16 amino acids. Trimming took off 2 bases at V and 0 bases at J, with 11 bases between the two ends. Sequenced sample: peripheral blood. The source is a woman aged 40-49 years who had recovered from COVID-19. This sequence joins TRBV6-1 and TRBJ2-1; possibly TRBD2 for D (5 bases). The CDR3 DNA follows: TGTGCCAGCAGTGAACGGACTGGAAGCTCCTACAATGAGCAGTTCTTC. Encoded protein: CASSERTGSSYNEQFF.